The 17 T cell receptor beta chains below were found in one sample sequenced in a study of blood T cell repertoires in COVID-19 (dated by TCRdb to 2018 to 2021). The library was made by the immunoSEQ multiplex PCR assay. TCRdb took over this immuneACCESS table, retaining in-frame rearrangements with V and J assigned. Such tables are incomplete; in checked studies, under half of the missing clones stem from an unresolved V gene, and the remainder is unexplained. This sample is represented by about 330,000 clones; over 75% of them were singletons. Jointly, the top ten make up around 4.6% of the sample. Sequencing used PBMCs or T cells enriched from blood (not recorded which). The receptors come from a man aged 25-45 years who had recovered from COVID-19.

This sequence joins TRBV28 and TRBJ2-2; the D gene is possibly TRBD1 (5 bases). CDR3 size: 16 residues. V was shortened by 1 base and J by 4 bases, with 13 bases between the two germline ends. The germline V gene encodes CDR1 MDHEN and CDR2 SYDVKM. CDR3 DNA: TGTGCCAGCAGTTTATTGGCAGGGCTCGGCACCGGGGAGCTGTTTTTT. Protein sequence: CASSLLAGLGTGELFF.

The chain uses TRBV27 and TRBJ1-5, with D possibly matching TRBD1 (6 bases). There are 15 residues in the CDR3. V lost 3 bases to trimming and J lost 2 bases, with 11 bases between them. CDR1 MNHEY and CDR2 SMNVEV come from the germline V gene (reference sequence). CDR3 region: CASSFQGSGNQPQHF. In DNA form, the CDR3 reads TGTGCCAGCAGTTTCCAGGGGTCGGGCAATCAGCCCCAGCATTTT.

The rearrangement links TRBV29-1 to TRBJ2-7; D ambiguous. The CDR3 sequence is 11 residues long. CDR1 SQVTM and CDR2 ANQGSEA come from the germline V gene. Deletions cut 2 bases from V and 2 bases from J, with 4 bases between. CDR3 region: CSVEKPYEQYF. The CDR3, as DNA: TGCAGCGTTGAAAAGCCCTACGAGCAGTACTTC.

The V gene is TRBV5-6, the J gene TRBJ1-2; D unclear. CDR3 size: 13 residues. From germline, CDR1 is SGHDT and CDR2 YYEEEE. V lost 0 bases and J lost 2, with 5 bases in between. The CDR3 protein is CASSLAGNYGYTF. The CDR3 DNA sequence: TGTGCCAGCAGCTTGGCGGGAAACTATGGCTACACCTTC.

The CDR3 DNA follows: TGTGCCAGTAGTACCCAGATGAACACTGAAGCTTTCTTT. It encodes CASSTQMNTEAFF. This rearrangement joins TRBV19 to TRBJ1-1; no firm D call. Germline V lookup: CDR1 LNHDA, CDR2 SQIVND (reference sequence). V was shortened by 4 bases and J by 0 bases, with 6 bases between the two germline ends. CDR3 length equals 13 residues.

The rearrangement uses TRBV19 and TRBJ2-7; 7 nucleotides agree with TRBD1. Per germline, CDR1 LNHDA and CDR2 SQIVND (reference sequence). The CDR3 has 15 residues. Trimming took 4 bases from V and 2 from J; bases not matched to a gene: 8. The CDR3 is CASSTSRTGTYEQYF. CDR3 bases: TGTGCCAGTAGTACATCAAGGACAGGCACCTACGAGCAGTACTTC.

The chain recombines TRBV3-1 (or the pseudogene TRBV3-2) with TRBJ1-1; no definite D call. CDR1 is LGHDT, CDR2 YNNKEL, per germline (reference sequence). V was trimmed by 4 bases and J by 4 bases, leaving 4 bases between them. The CDR3 loop spans 11 amino acids. DNA of the CDR3: TGTGCCAGCAGCCGCGGCACTGAAGCTTTCTTT. Its protein product is CASSRGTEAFF.

This chain uses TRBV9 with TRBJ1-6; D may be TRBD1 (6 bases). The V end was cut by 0 bases, the J end by 6 bases, with 10 bases between. The CDR3 is 15 amino acids. Germline CDR1 and CDR2: SGDLS and YYNGEE. CDR3 DNA sequence: TGTGCCAGCAGCGTAGGTTGGGACATTAATTCACCCCTCCACTTT. The encoded protein is CASSVGWDINSPLHF. The full variable domain, completed using reference TRBV9 and TRBJ1-6, is DSGVTQTPKHLITATGQRVTLRCSPRSGDLSVYWYQQSLDQGLQFLIQYYNGEERAKGNILERFSAQQFPDLHSELNLSSLELGDSALYFCASSVGWDINSPLHFGNGTRLTVT.

The chain combines TRBV27 with TRBJ2-7; TRBD1 matches 7 bases. V gave up 6 bases and J gave up 3 bases; unmatched junction bases: 14. The germline CDR1 and CDR2 sequences are MNHEY and SMNVEV (reference sequence). This CDR3 spans 16 amino acids. CDR3 in DNA: TGTGCCAGCAGCCCCGGCCCGGGACAGAGAATCTACGAGCAGTACTTC. It codes for CASSPGPGQRIYEQYF.

The chain links TRBV19 to TRBJ1-5, with D possibly being TRBD1 (6 bases). The CDR3 is 12 residues long. In germline, CDR1 is LNHDA, CDR2 SQIVND (reference sequence). Trimming cost V 9 bases and J 1 base, with 7 bases left between them. The CDR3 loop reads CASGQSNQPQHF. CDR3 in DNA: TGTGCCAGCGGACAGAGCAATCAGCCCCAGCATTTT. Using reference TRBV19 and TRBJ1-5 for the parts outside the CDR3, the full variable domain is DGGITQSPKYLFRKEGQNVTLSCEQNLNHDAMYWYRQDPGQGLRLIYYSQIVNDFQKGDIAEGYSVSREKKESFPLTVTSAQKNPTAFYLCASGQSNQPQHFGDGTRLSIL.

The chain links TRBV18 to TRBJ1-1; maybe TRBD1 (5 bases). The CDR3 length is 14 residues. Trimming cost V 1 base and J 3 bases, with 9 bases left between them. Germline-derived CDR1 and CDR2 are KGHSH and LQKENI. Here the CDR3 reads CASSPQGGDTEAFF. CDR3 in DNA: TGTGCCAGCTCACCACAGGGAGGGGACACTGAAGCTTTCTTT.

The chain has TRBV6-5 and TRBJ2-2; no definite D call. Trimming left V 5 bases short and J 5 bases short, with 12 bases between. Per germline, CDR1 MNHEY and CDR2 SVGAGI. There are 14 residues in the CDR3. CDR3 region: CASSTPPRTGELFF. CDR3 in DNA: TGTGCCAGCAGTACTCCCCCGAGAACCGGGGAGCTGTTTTTT.

This clone came up once. V is TRBV19 and J is TRBJ2-7; TRBD2 matches at 11 bases. The CDR3 length is 16 residues. Germline-derived CDR1 and CDR2 are LNHDA and SQIVND (reference sequence). The ends lost 4 bases at V and 1 base at J; junction bases unmatched: 6. CDR3 in amino acids: CASSTSSGGSSYEQYF. In DNA, the CDR3 is TGTGCCAGTAGTACTTCTAGCGGGGGGTCTTCCTACGAGCAGTACTTC.

Only one count was recorded for this clone. The CDR3 loop reads CASSPGTASSNYGYTF. In nucleotides, the CDR3 is TGTGCCAGCTCACCCGGGACAGCAAGTTCTAACTATGGCTACACCTTC. The rearrangement uses TRBV18 and TRBJ1-2; 7 bases agree with TRBD1. CDR1 and CDR2 from the germline V gene are KGHSH and LQKENI. CDR3 length: 16 amino acids. Trimming at V came to 3 bases and at J to 0 bases, leaving 7 bases not matched to a gene.

The chain recombines TRBV3-1 (or the pseudogene TRBV3-2) with TRBJ2-7, with a possible D match to TRBD2 (7 bases). The CDR3 runs to 16 residues. V was cut by 3 bases and J by 0 bases, with 15 bases left in between. Germline assignment: CDR1 LGHDT and CDR2 YNNKEL (reference sequence). In nucleotides, the CDR3 is TGTGCCAGCAGCCAGGGGGGGGGCCAGAGCTCCTACGAGCAGTACTTC. This gives the protein CASSQGGGQSSYEQYF.

In DNA, the CDR3 is TGTGCCAGCAGCCCCGGGCCTACCGGGGAACTGTTTTTT. Translation: CASSPGPTGELFF. The chain carries TRBV5-5 and TRBJ1-4; no clear D gene. The ends were cut back, 4 bases at V and 12 bases at J, with 16 bases in the middle. CDR3 length equals 13 residues. Germline V gene lookup returns CDR1 SGHKS and CDR2 YYEKEE (reference sequence).

This sequence joins TRBV19 and TRBJ1-6; TRBD1 is a possible D gene (5 bases). CDR1 is LNHDA and CDR2 is SQIVND in the germline V gene (reference sequence). The V and J ends lost 3 bases and 10 bases respectively, with 13 bases between them. The CDR3 sequence is 14 residues long. CDR3 loop: CASSIPGGDSPLHF. The CDR3 DNA is TGTGCCAGTAGTATCCCCGGGGGGGACTCACCCCTCCACTTT.